The T cell receptor beta chain described here comes from a study of CXCR3-negative and CXCR3-positive naive CD8 T cells. TRB cDNA libraries were made by UMI-labeled 5' RACE. From its re-call of the 5' RACE reads, TCRdb lists each CDR3 protein once, without DNA. There are over 70,000 distinct CDR3 sequences in the sample, with 0.8% to 0.85% held by the top ten. This CDR3 has 15 residues. In germline, CDR1 is LGHDT, CDR2 YNNKEL (reference sequence). Concerning this clonotype: Its antigen is unidentified.

Study outcomes and limitations: CXCR3-expressing naive cells carried TRB CDR3s more hydrophobic than those of CXCR3-negative naive cells. Diversity proved comparably high across both naive subsets and much lower in memory CD8+ cells.

This TCR derives from a human donor in good health. Some clones in this sample may be carry-over from other donors' samples. Sample: naive CXCR3+ CD8+ T cells from blood. Documented subset: CD45RO-CCR7+CD27+CD95- naive CD8+ T cells expressing CXCR3 (TNR3+). The rearrangement joins TRBV3-1 to TRBJ2-7; as DNA is missing, the TRBD1 call by TCRdb cannot be tested. The CDR3: CASSQDLWGGYEQYF.